What follows describes a single T cell receptor (beta chain). The data belong to a study of cytomegalovirus exposure and HLA in healthy donors. A multiplex PCR was run with 60 Vbeta primers and 13 Jbeta primers. Profiled with immunoSEQ multiplex PCR; TCRdb holds only in-frame clones, not every one. The repertoire includes roughly 130,000 clones, roughly 79% of them detected once, and around 1.8% sits in the top ten. Germline V gives CDR1 MNHNS, CDR2 SASEGT. The V end was cut by 0 bases, the J end by 4 bases, with 16 bases between. The CDR3 covers 17 residues. The specimen was PBMCs. The gene calls are TRBV6-1 and TRBJ1-3, with D possibly being TRBD1 (5 bases). The TCR originated in a woman in her forties or fifties in good health and CMV-seronegative. CDR3 protein: CASSEAPTALSGNTIYF. CDR3 DNA sequence: TGTGCCAGCAGTGAAGCACCGACAGCCTTATCGGGAAACACCATATATTTT.